A selection of T cell receptor beta chains follows, all from one sample in a study of technical replicates of blood from a handful of donors. Here immunoSEQ multiplex PCR was the method, and the copy in TCRdb shows in-frame clones only, minus some. The sample has 82,000 or so clones; nearly 96% are singletons. The sample taken for sequencing was T cells isolated from PBMCs. The receptor set was obtained from a human donor in good health. Both conserved end residues are part of each CDR3. The D gene is left open where the match is weak. The size entry is marked missing in some rows and otherwise reads once, few, many or a size class.

D gene	V gene	CDR3 length	clone size	J gene	CDR3 protein	CDR3 DNA
.	TRBV9	11	.	TRBJ2-7	CASARGGEQYF	TGTGCCTCCGCGAGGGGGGGAGAGCAGTACTTC
.	TRBV6-5	15	.	TRBJ2-2	CASSYSTGNTGELFF	TGTGCCAGCAGTTACTCGACTGGGAACACCGGGGAGCTGTTTTTT
.	TRBV2	13	once	TRBJ2-7	CASRGGLTYEQYF	TGTGCCAGCAGGGGAGGTCTCACCTACGAGCAGTACTTC
TRBD1	TRBV7-9	17	once	TRBJ2-7	CASSLAIGGTGYYEQYF	TGTGCCAGCAGCTTAGCAATAGGTGGGACAGGTTACTACGAGCAGTACTTC
.	TRBV18	15	few	TRBJ1-4	CASSPPYGTNEKLFF	TGTGCCAGCTCACCACCGTACGGGACTAATGAAAAACTGTTTTTT
TRBD1	TRBV28	17	.	TRBJ2-4	CASSFRIYIDRENIQYF	TGTGCCAGCAGTTTCCGAATTTATATCGACAGGGAGAACATTCAGTACTTC
TRBD1	TRBV6-5	14	.	TRBJ2-7	CASSYYTGAYEQYF	TGTGCCAGCAGTTACTACACAGGGGCCTACGAGCAGTACTTC
.	TRBV6-6	15	.	TRBJ1-3	CASSYPKGNGNTIYF	TGTGCCAGCAGTTACCCGAAGGGGAACGGAAACACCATATATTTT
TRBD1	TRBV11-2	17	.	TRBJ1-2	CASSLEPGQGINYGYTF	TGTGCCAGCAGCTTAGAACCCGGACAGGGGATAAACTATGGCTACACCTTC
TRBD1	TRBV25-1	14	.	TRBJ2-2	CASMGQLNTGELFF	TGTGCCAGCATGGGACAGCTGAACACCGGGGAGCTGTTTTTT
TRBD1	TRBV19	15	.	TRBJ1-5	CAASAWTGGNQPQHF	TGTGCCGCATCAGCCTGGACAGGGGGCAATCAGCCCCAGCATTTT
.	TRBV4-1	19	.	TRBJ1-4	CASSQGIGLPGTPNEKLFF	TGCGCCAGCAGCCAAGGAATTGGGTTGCCCGGGACTCCTAATGAAAAACTGTTTTTT
TRBD1	TRBV10-3	13	.	TRBJ1-3	CAVTRDRENTIYF	TGTGCCGTGACCCGGGACAGAGAAAACACCATATATTTT
TRBD2	TRBV10-3	15	.	TRBJ2-1	CAITPRTSDYNEQFF	TGTGCCATCACCCCACGGACTAGCGACTACAATGAGCAGTTCTTC
.	TRBV7-8	13	.	TRBJ2-5	CASSSQGWETQYF	TGTGCCAGCAGCTCTCAGGGTTGGGAGACCCAGTACTTC
TRBD1	TRBV19	16	.	TRBJ2-7	CASSKNRGWIFEEQYF	TGTGCCAGTAGTAAGAACAGGGGTTGGATATTTGAGGAGCAGTACTTC
.	TRBV7-9	13	.	TRBJ2-3	CASRTASTDTQYF	TGTGCCAGCAGGACAGCGAGCACAGATACGCAGTATTTT
.	TRBV7-9	16	few	TRBJ1-3	CASSAAQTGSGNTIYF	TGTGCCAGCAGCGCAGCCCAAACAGGCTCTGGAAACACCATATATTTT
TRBD2	TRBV6-5	16	once	TRBJ2-7	CASSYSVGGRTYEQYF	TGTGCCAGCAGTTACTCAGTCGGCGGGAGGACCTACGAGCAGTACTTC
TRBD1	TRBV6-5	14	.	TRBJ1-1	CASNEATGGAGAFF	TGTGCCAGCAACGAAGCAACAGGGGGTGCCGGAGCTTTCTTT
.	TRBV7-9	13	.	TRBJ1-4	CASSGSYDAPPCF	TGTGCCAGCAGCGGGAGTTACGATGCGCCTCCTTGTTTT
.	TRBV30	14	.	TRBJ1-5	CAWNEGVGNQPQHF	TGTGCCTGGAACGAGGGGGTCGGCAATCAGCCCCAGCATTTT
TRBD2	TRBV7-9	15	.	TRBJ2-2	CASSQAGAGTGELFF	TGTGCCAGCAGTCAAGCGGGGGCCGGCACCGGGGAGCTGTTTTTT
TRBD1	TRBV6-5	14	.	TRBJ1-2	CASSRQGTDYGYTF	TGTGCCAGCAGTCGACAGGGGACTGACTATGGCTACACCTTC
.	TRBV11-2	18	.	TRBJ1-1	CASSRGREMGRVNTEAFF	TGTGCCAGCAGCCGTGGGAGGGAGATGGGGAGGGTTAACACTGAAGCTTTCTTT
TRBD1	TRBV29-1	15	.	TRBJ2-7	CSVGHQGAIAYEQYF	TGCAGCGTTGGTCATCAGGGGGCTATCGCTTACGAGCAGTACTTC
.	TRBV11-2	13	.	TRBJ1-2	CASSFGTADGYTF	TGTGCCAGCAGCTTCGGGACTGCTGATGGCTACACCTTC
TRBD1	TRBV7-3	14	.	TRBJ2-2	CASSFTGDTGELFF	TGTGCCAGCAGCTTTACAGGGGACACCGGGGAGCTGTTTTTT
.	TRBV5-4	14	.	TRBJ2-1	CASSLVASADEQFF	TGTGCCAGCAGCTTGGTAGCGTCGGCCGATGAGCAGTTCTTC
.	TRBV30	14	.	TRBJ2-3	CAWSVGRSTDTQYF	TGTGCCTGGAGTGTTGGGAGAAGCACAGATACGCAGTATTTT
TRBD2	TRBV2	13	.	TRBJ2-1	CASRDLAGVEQFF	TGTGCCAGCAGGGATCTAGCGGGAGTTGAGCAGTTCTTC
.	TRBV6-5	15	.	TRBJ1-1	CASRTPGQMSTEAFF	TGTGCCAGCAGAACGCCGGGACAAATGAGCACTGAAGCTTTCTTT
.	TRBV29-1	11	few	TRBJ1-1	CSVRGNTEAFF	TGCAGCGTAAGAGGGAACACTGAAGCTTTCTTT
TRBD1	TRBV5-1	14	.	TRBJ1-1	CASADRAMNTEAFF	TGCGCCAGCGCCGACAGGGCTATGAACACTGAAGCTTTCTTT
.	TRBV13	14	.	TRBJ1-1	CASSFIRGATEAFF	TGTGCCAGCAGCTTTATACGGGGGGCTACTGAAGCTTTCTTT
.	TRBV13	14	.	TRBJ2-7	CASSERSSSYEQYF	TGTGCCAGCAGCGAACGTAGCAGTTCCTACGAGCAGTACTTC
TRBD1	TRBV4-2	13	.	TRBJ2-1	CASSQSDRNEQFF	TGTGCCAGCAGCCAATCGGACAGGAATGAGCAGTTCTTC
TRBD2	TRBV6-4	14	.	TRBJ2-1	CASRLAGGFNEQFF	TGTGCCAGCAGACTAGCGGGAGGTTTCAATGAGCAGTTCTTC
TRBD2	TRBV5-1	15	.	TRBJ2-2	CASSQAGGGSWELFF	TGCGCCAGCAGCCAAGCGGGAGGGGGAAGTTGGGAGCTGTTTTTT
TRBD1	TRBV30	15	.	TRBJ2-7	CAWSVQGTGSYEQYF	TGTGCCTGGAGTGTACAGGGGACGGGCTCCTACGAGCAGTACTTC
.	TRBV6-1	12	.	TRBJ1-1	CASSETPVEAFF	TGTGCCAGCAGTGAGACACCAGTTGAAGCTTTCTTT
TRBD2	TRBV5-5	16	.	TRBJ2-7	CASSGLAGVISYEQYF	TGTGCCAGCAGCGGGCTAGCGGGAGTTATATCCTACGAGCAGTACTTC
.	TRBV10-1	15	.	TRBJ2-1	CASSEDGSSYNEQFF	TGCGCCAGCAGTGAGGACGGGAGCTCCTACAATGAGCAGTTCTTC
.	TRBV7-8	17	.	TRBJ2-7	CASSLRGFTARSYEQYF	TGTGCCAGCAGCTTACGCGGATTTACTGCCCGCTCCTACGAGCAGTACTTC
.	TRBV13	14	.	TRBJ2-4	CASSLGQLENIQYF	TGTGCCAGCAGCCTAGGGCAACTGGAAAACATTCAGTACTTC
.	TRBV7-2	15	.	TRBJ2-7	CASSPRGGNSYEQYF	TGTGCCAGCAGCCCTCGAGGAGGGAATAGCTACGAGCAGTACTTC
.	TRBV6-4	16	.	TRBJ1-2	CASSELMGSPSTGYTF	TGTGCCAGCAGTGAGCTGATGGGCAGTCCTTCCACTGGCTACACCTTC
.	TRBV29-1	11	.	TRBJ1-4	CSVIQGGELFF	TGCAGCGTTATACAGGGCGGAGAACTGTTTTTT
TRBD2	TRBV7-8	13	.	TRBJ2-7	CASSPGGFYEQYF	TGTGCCAGCAGCCCGGGAGGGTTCTACGAGCAGTACTTC
.	TRBV28	12	.	TRBJ2-7	CASLGTSYEQYF	TGTGCCAGCCTCGGGACTTCCTACGAGCAGTACTTC
TRBD1	TRBV16	15	.	TRBJ2-7	CASSQYGTGAYEQYF	TGTGCCAGCAGCCAATATGGGACAGGAGCCTACGAGCAGTACTTC
TRBD2	TRBV14	16	.	TRBJ2-2	CASSPKGLARTGELFF	TGTGCCAGCAGCCCAAAAGGACTAGCGCGGACCGGGGAGCTGTTTTTT
.	TRBV10-2	14	.	TRBJ1-5	CASSESRGGQPQHF	TGCGCCAGCAGTGAATCCAGGGGTGGTCAGCCCCAGCATTTT
TRBD2	TRBV28	17	.	TRBJ2-3	CASSKTSGRIGTDTQYF	TGTGCCAGCAGTAAGACTAGCGGGAGGATCGGCACAGATACGCAGTATTTT
.	TRBV30	14	.	TRBJ2-7	CAWSVPSEFYEQYF	TGTGCCTGGAGTGTTCCTAGCGAGTTCTACGAGCAGTACTTC
.	TRBV4-2	12	.	TRBJ2-1	CASSQASPEQFF	TGTGCCAGCAGCCAAGCCTCCCCTGAGCAGTTCTTC
.	TRBV6-5	14	.	TRBJ1-2	CASSYSEGSYGYTF	TGTGCCAGCAGTTACTCAGAGGGAAGCTATGGCTACACCTTC
.	TRBV28	13	.	TRBJ2-7	CASSLTGIYEQYF	TGTGCCAGCAGTTTAACAGGCATATACGAGCAGTACTTC
.	TRBV7-8	16	.	TRBJ1-3	CASSLAGTHSGNTIYF	TGTGCCAGCAGCTTAGCGGGCACTCACTCTGGAAACACCATATATTTT
TRBD1	TRBV5-1	14	.	TRBJ1-3	CASSTGQGMDTIYF	TGCGCCAGCAGCACGGGACAGGGCATGGACACCATATATTTT